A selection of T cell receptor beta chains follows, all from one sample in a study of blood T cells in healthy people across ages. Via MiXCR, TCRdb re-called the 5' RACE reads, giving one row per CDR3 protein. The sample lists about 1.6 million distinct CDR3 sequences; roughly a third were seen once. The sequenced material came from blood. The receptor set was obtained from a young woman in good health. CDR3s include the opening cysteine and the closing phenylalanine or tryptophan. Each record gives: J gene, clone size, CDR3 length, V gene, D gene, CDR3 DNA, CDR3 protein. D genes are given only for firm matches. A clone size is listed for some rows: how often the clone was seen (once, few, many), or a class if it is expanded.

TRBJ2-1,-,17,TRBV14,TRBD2,TGTGCCAGCAGCCAAGTTTTCCTAGCGGGGTCCTACAATGAGCAGTTCTTC,CASSQVFLAGSYNEQFF
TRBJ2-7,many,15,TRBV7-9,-,TGTGCCAGCAGCTTAGCAACCCCGGGCCAGGGGGAGCAGTACTTC,CASSLATPGQGEQYF
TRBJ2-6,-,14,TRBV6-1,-,TGTGCCAGCAGTGAAGCGAGTGGGGCCAACGTCCTGACTTTC,CASSEASGANVLTF
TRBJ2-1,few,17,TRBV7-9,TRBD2,TGTGCCAGCAGCTCGGGACTAGCGGGGGGGCGATACAATGAGCAGTTCTTC,CASSSGLAGGRYNEQFF
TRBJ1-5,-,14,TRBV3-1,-,TGTGCCAGCAGCCCCAGACCAGGTGAACAGCCCCAGCATTTT,CASSPRPGEQPQHF
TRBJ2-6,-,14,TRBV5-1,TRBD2,TGCGCCAGCAGCGGTACTAGCGGAACCAACGTCCGGACTTTC,CASSGTSGTNVRTF
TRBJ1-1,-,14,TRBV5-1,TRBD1,TGCGCCAGCACCCGGACAGGGAGGAGCACTGAAGCTTTCTTT,CASTRTGRSTEAFF
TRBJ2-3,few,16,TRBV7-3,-,TGTGCCAGCAGCTTAATTTCGAGCGTAAGCACAGATACGCAGTATTTT,CASSLISSVSTDTQYF
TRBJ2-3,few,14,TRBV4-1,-,TGCGCCAGCAGCCAGGCACCTGGGTCAGATACGCAGTATTTT,CASSQAPGSDTQYF
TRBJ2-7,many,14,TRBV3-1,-,TGTGCCAGCAGCCATGGCGGTAGCTCCTACGAGCAGTACTTC,CASSHGGSSYEQYF
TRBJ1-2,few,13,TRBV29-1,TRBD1,TGCAGCGCCGACCAGGGACAGGGCTATGGCTACACCTTC,CSADQGQGYGYTF
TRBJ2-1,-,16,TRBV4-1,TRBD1,TGCGCCAGCAGCCACCCGACAGGGAGCTCCTACAATGAGCAGTTCTTC,CASSHPTGSSYNEQFF
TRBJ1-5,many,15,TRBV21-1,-,TGTGCCAGCAGCAAAGTACAGGGAGTGGGTCAGCCCCAGCATTTT,CASSKVQGVGQPQHF
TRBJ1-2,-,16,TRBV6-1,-,TGTGCCAGCAGTGAAGGGGGGGTTCTAGGTTCGGGGAACTACACCTTC,CASSEGGVLGSGNYTF
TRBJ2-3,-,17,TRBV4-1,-,TGCGCCAGCAGCCAAGTTACCAGCAGTACTAGCACAGATACGCAGTATTTT,CASSQVTSSTSTDTQYF
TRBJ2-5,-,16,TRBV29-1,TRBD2,TGCAGCGGGGGAGGACTAGCGGGGGAGTACCAAGAGACCCAGTACTTC,CSGGGLAGEYQETQYF
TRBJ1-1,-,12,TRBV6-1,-,TGTGCCAGCAAGGGCAGGGCCACTGAAGCTTTCTTT,CASKGRATEAFF
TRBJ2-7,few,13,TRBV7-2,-,TGTGCCAGCAGCCCCCGGGACACCTCCGAGCAGTACTTC,CASSPRDTSEQYF
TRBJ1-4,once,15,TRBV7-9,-,TGTGCCAGCGGCAAGACCCAATCAACTAATGAAAAACCGTTTTTT,CASGKTQSTNEKPFF
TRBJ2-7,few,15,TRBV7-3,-,TGTGCCAGCAGCTTAAACAGGGACACACCCTACGAGCAGTACTTC,CASSLNRDTPYEQYF
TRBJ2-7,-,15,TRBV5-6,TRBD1,TGTGCCAGCAGCTGGGGGACAGGTAATTCCTACGAGCAGTACTTC,CASSWGTGNSYEQYF
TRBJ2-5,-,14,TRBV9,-,TGTGCCAGCAGCGTAAGTTCCAGGGGCGAGACCCAGTACTTC,CASSVSSRGETQYF
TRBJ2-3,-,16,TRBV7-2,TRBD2,TGTGCCAGCAGCCTCAGACTAGCGGATCCCACAGATACGCAGTATTTT,CASSLRLADPTDTQYF
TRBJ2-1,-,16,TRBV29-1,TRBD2,TGCAGCGTGGGGGGTACGCGGGAGGGCTCCTACAATGAGCAGTTCTTC,CSVGGTREGSYNEQFF
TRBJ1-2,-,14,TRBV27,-,TGTGCCAGCAGTCCTTTAGACAGCGTCGGGGGCTACACCTTC,CASSPLDSVGGYTF
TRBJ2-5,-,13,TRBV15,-,TGTGCCACCAGCAATATAGTACAAGAGACCCAGTACTTC,CATSNIVQETQYF